This T cell receptor (beta chain) was captured by sequencing in a study of cytomegalovirus exposure and HLA in healthy donors. About this clone: Its antigen is unidentified.

With 60 Vbeta and 13 Jbeta primers, the PCR was carried out. Libraries were prepared by immunoSEQ multiplex PCR; TCRdb keeps only in-frame clonotypes and omits some of them. In the table there are 200,000 to 250,000 clones, 75% to 85% of which are singletons. Overall study findings and caveats: Donors were assumed by presence/absence analyses to have roughly uniform sequencing depth.

Germline-derived CDR1 and CDR2 are SGHRS and YFSETQ. The CDR3 covers 15 residues. Trimming removed 0 bases at V and 0 bases at J, with 10 bases between. Specimen: PBMCs. This TCR derives from a woman aged 55-70 years in good health and CMV-seropositive. The chain carries TRBV5-1 and TRBJ2-7; the D gene is possibly TRBD1 (5 bases). CDR3 coding DNA: TGCGCCAGCAGCTTGGTGTCAGGGTCCTCCTACGAGCAGTACTTC. The encoded protein is CASSLVSGSSYEQYF.